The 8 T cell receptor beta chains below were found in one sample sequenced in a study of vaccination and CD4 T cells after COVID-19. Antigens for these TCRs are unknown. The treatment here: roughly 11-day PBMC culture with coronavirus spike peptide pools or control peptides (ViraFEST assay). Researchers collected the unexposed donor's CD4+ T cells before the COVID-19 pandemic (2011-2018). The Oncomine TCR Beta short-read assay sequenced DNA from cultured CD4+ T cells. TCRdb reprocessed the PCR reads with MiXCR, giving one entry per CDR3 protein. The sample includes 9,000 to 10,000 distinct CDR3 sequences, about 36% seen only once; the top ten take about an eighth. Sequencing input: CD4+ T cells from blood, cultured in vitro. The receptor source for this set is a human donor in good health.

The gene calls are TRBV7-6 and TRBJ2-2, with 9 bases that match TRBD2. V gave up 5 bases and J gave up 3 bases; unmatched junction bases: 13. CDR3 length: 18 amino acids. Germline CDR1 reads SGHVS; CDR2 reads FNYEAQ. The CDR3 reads CASSQIGGGGGYTGELFF. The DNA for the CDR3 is TGTGCCAGCAGCCAGATTGGCGGCGGGGGGGGATACACCGGGGAGCTGTTTTTT.

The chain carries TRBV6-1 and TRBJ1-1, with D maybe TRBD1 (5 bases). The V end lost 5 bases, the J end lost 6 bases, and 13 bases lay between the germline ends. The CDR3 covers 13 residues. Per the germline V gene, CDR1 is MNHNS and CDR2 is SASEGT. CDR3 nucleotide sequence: TGTGCCAGCAGTCCCCCTGGGGGGGCTGAAGCTTTCTTT. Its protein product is CASSPPGGAEAFF.

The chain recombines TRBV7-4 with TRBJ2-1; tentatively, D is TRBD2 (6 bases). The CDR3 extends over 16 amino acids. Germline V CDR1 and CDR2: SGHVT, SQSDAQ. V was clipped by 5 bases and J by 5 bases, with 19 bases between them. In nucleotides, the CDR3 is TGTGCCAGCAGCCGACGTGGGAGGATAAAGAACAATGAGCAGTTCTTC. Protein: CASSRRGRIKNNEQFF.

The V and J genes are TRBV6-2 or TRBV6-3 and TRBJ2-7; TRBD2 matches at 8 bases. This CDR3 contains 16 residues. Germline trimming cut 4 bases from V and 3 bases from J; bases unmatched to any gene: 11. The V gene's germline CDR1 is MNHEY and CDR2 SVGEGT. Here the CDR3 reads CASSLPVRGGNYEQYF. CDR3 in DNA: TGTGCCAGCAGTTTACCCGTCCGGGGGGGAAACTACGAGCAGTACTTC.

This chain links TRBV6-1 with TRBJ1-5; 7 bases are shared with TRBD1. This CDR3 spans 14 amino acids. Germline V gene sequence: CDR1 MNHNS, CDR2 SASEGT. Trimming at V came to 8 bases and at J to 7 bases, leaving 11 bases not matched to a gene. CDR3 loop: CASHPGTAFQPQHF. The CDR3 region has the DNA TGTGCCAGCCACCCCGGGACAGCGTTCCAGCCCCAGCATTTT.

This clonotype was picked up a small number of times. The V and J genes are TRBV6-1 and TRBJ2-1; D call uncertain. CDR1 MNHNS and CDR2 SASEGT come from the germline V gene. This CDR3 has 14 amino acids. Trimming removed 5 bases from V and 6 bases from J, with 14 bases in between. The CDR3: CASSRSATVNEQFF. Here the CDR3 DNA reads TGTGCCAGCAGTCGTTCCGCGACTGTCAATGAGCAGTTCTTC.

CDR3 nucleotides: TGTGCCAGCAGTAAGCCAGGAGGTGTTACTGGAAACACCATATATTTT. Translation gives CASSKPGGVTGNTIYF. The chain uses TRBV2 and TRBJ1-3; D ambiguous. The CDR3 has 16 residues. V was shortened by 5 bases and J by 2 bases, with 16 bases between the two germline ends. Germline CDR1 is SNHLY and CDR2 is FYNNEI.

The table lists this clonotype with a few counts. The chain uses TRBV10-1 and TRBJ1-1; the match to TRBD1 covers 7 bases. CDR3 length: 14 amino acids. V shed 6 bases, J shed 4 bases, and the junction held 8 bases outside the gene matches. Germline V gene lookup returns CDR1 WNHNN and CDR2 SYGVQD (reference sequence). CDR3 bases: TGCGCCAGCAGCCCGACAGGGATCGGCACTGAAGCTTTCTTT. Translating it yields CASSPTGIGTEAFF.